The 3 T cell receptor beta chains below all came from one sample that was sequenced in a study of shared clonotypes between healthy human individuals. TCRdb keeps only in-frame clones here, not all; method: immunoSEQ multiplex PCR. Here the sample spans about 990,000 clones, around 82% being singletons. The sample taken for sequencing was memory CD4+ T cells from PBMCs. Specified subset: CD45RA-negative fraction. These receptor sequences come from a man in his late teens or twenties in good health. Some clones in this sample may be carry-over from other donors' samples.

The genes are TRBV27 and TRBJ1-5; no firm D call. CDR3 length: 13 residues. Between the trimmed V and J ends, which lost 8 bases and 5 bases, there was a span of 13 bases. Germline V lookup: CDR1 MNHEY, CDR2 SMNVEV (reference sequence). CDR3 coding DNA: TGTGCCAGCCAAAAAACAGCGGATCAGCCCCAGCATTTT. It specifies CASQKTADQPQHF.

The chain is built from TRBV5-5 and TRBJ1-2, with TRBD1 matching over 8 bases. Losses at the gene ends were 2 bases for V and 2 bases for J; bases not matched to a gene: 17. This CDR3 has 19 amino acids. Germline-derived CDR1 and CDR2 are SGHKS and YYEKEE (reference sequence). CDR3 residues: CASSFRSAVGTGGNYGYTF. The CDR3 coding sequence is TGTGCCAGCAGCTTTCGTAGTGCGGTGGGTACAGGGGGGAACTATGGCTACACCTTC.

The genes are TRBV4-3 and TRBJ2-7, with 10 nucleotides matching TRBD1. V trimming: 0 bases; J trimming: 6 bases; junction bases outside the gene matches: 2. The CDR3 is made up of 14 amino acids. Germline V gives CDR1 LGHNA, CDR2 YSLEER. The CDR3 DNA follows: TGCGCCAGCAGCCAAGAGGGGACAGGGGCCGAGCAGTACTTC. Translation: CASSQEGTGAEQYF.